This T cell receptor (beta chain) was sequenced during a study of blood T cell repertoires in COVID-19. Authors' methods: Estimates of nucleated cell counts were drawn from the amplification of reference gene primers. Produced via immunoSEQ multiplex PCR; TCRdb's table is partial and in-frame only. From that table come the V and J calls and clone size; the DNA was used to work out D and trimming. The data hold about 83,000 clones, with about 85% observed a single time. V was shortened by 1 base and J by 0 bases, with 7 bases between the two germline ends. The CDR3 consists of 15 residues. The germline V gene has CDR1 SGHVS and CDR2 FNYEAQ.

The gene calls are TRBV7-6 and TRBJ1-3; D is unresolved. Sequenced input: peripheral blood. This receptor was taken from a woman aged 50 to 60 with active or convalescent COVID-19. Written as DNA, the CDR3 is TGTGCCAGCAGCTTAGGGGCCGGCTCTGGAAACACCATATATTTT. Amino acid sequence: CASSLGAGSGNTIYF.